This paragraph reports one T cell receptor (beta chain). Its target is unknown. The CDR3 totals 17 residues. The J segment lost 6 bases and the V segment lost 0 bases, leaving 13 bases of the junction unmatched. CDR1 ENHRY and CDR2 SYGVKD come from the germline V gene. This record belongs to a study of CD8 T cells in Susac syndrome. The study, taken as a whole, reports: In Susac patients, clonal expansion was not detected in CD4+ cells.

Reverse transcription of about 0.45 to 1 ug RNA was carried out with random hexamers. TCRdb recomputed calls from the immunoSEQ multiplex PCR reads with MiXCR, one row per CDR3 protein. Found here are tens of thousands of distinct CDR3 sequences, 93% of them singletons; the top ten hold roughly 0.15%. The sample comprised CD4+ T cells from PBMCs. The genes are TRBV10-3 and TRBJ1-1, with 7 bases lining up with TRBD1. The sequence derives from a human donor with Susac syndrome. CDR3 in DNA: TGTGCCATCAGTGAGTCGATTTGGGGACAGCCTCAGGCTGAAGCTTTCTTT. It specifies CAISESIWGQPQAEAFF.